The entry below gives a single T cell receptor beta chain sequence along with its context. Seattle participants joined during active infection and were tracked over time. Authors' analysis steps: The assay estimated nucleated cells by amplifying reference gene primers. The protocol was immunoSEQ multiplex PCR, while the TCRdb copy is restricted to in-frame clones and leaves out a portion. V, J and clone size were drawn from that table, and D and trimming were deduced from the DNA. The sample has around 310,000 clones; almost 90% are singletons. The trim removed 5 bases at V and 6 bases at J, leaving 12 bases unmatched. Per germline, CDR1 SGHAT and CDR2 FQNNGV. This CDR3 has 17 amino acids. This specimen belongs to a study of blood T cell repertoires in COVID-19.

Sequenced material: peripheral blood. The source is a woman aged 40 to 50 with COVID-19, enrolled during active disease. The chain uses TRBV11-2 and TRBJ2-2; 10 bases line up with TRBD1. The DNA of the CDR3 is TGTGCCAGCAGCCCTAAGCCGGGACAGGGGCTCCCCGGGGAGCTGTTTTTT. Protein: CASSPKPGQGLPGELFF.